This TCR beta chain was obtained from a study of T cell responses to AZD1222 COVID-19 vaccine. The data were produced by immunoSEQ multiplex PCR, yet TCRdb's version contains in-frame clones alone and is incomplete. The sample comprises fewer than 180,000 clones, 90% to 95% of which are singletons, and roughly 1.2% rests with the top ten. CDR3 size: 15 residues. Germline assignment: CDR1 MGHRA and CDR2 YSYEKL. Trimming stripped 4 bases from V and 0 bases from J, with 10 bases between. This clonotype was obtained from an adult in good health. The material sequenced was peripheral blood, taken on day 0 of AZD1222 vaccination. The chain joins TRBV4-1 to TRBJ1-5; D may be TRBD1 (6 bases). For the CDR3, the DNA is TGCGCCAGCAGCCCAGGGGTTCTTAGCAATCAGCCCCAGCATTTT. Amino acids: CASSPGVLSNQPQHF.